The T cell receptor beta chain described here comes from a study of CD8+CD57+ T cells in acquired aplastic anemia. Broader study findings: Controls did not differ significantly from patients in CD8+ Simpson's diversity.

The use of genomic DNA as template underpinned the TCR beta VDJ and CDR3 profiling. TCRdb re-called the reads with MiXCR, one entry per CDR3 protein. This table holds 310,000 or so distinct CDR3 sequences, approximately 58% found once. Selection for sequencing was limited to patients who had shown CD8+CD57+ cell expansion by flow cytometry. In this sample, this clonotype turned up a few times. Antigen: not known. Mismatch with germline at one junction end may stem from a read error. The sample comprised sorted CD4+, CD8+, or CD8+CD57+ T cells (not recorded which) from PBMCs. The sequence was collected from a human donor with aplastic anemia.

CDR3: CASSLEGQSCF. For the CDR3, the DNA is TGTGCCAGCAGCTTGGAAGGGCAGAGTTGTTTT. This chain links TRBV5-6 with TRBJ1-4; no clear D. CDR1 and CDR2 (germline): SGHDT, YYEEEE. This CDR3 contains 11 residues.